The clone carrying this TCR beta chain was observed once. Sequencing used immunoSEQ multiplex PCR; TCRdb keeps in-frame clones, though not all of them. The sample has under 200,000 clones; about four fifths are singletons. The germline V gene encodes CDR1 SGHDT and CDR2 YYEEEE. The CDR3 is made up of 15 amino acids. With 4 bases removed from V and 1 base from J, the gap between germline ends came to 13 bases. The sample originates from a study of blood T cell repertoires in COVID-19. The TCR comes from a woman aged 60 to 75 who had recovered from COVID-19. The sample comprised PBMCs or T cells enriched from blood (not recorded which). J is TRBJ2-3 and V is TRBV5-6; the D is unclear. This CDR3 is CASSHLTFGTDTQYF. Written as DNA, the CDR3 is TGTGCCAGCAGCCATTTGACTTTTGGCACAGATACGCAGTATTTT.